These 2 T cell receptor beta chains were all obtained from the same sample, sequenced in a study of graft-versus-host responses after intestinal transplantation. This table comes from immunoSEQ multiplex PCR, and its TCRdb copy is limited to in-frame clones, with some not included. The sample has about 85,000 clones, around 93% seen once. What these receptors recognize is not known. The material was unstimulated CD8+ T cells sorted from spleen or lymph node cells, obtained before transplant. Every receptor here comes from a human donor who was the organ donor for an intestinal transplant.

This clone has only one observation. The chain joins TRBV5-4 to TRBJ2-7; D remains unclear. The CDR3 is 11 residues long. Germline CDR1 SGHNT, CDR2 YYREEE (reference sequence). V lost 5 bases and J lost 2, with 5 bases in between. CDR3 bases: TGTGCCAGCAGTTCCACCTACGAGCAGTACTTC. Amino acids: CASSSTYEQYF.

The CDR3 sequence is CASSVVGTGDYEQYF. In nucleotides, the CDR3 is TGTGCCAGCAGCGTAGTTGGGACAGGGGACTACGAGCAGTACTTC. The V gene is TRBV9, the J gene TRBJ2-5; 10 nucleotides match TRBD1. The tail of the sequence fits TRBJ2-7 better, so the J call may be wrong. The CDR3 is 15 residues long. CDR1 and CDR2 from the germline V gene are SGDLS and YYNGEE.